This T cell receptor beta chain is drawn from a study of blood T cell repertoires in COVID-19. Some clones are missing from TCRdb's copy, which holds only in-frame ones; the method was immunoSEQ multiplex PCR. The table lists 200,000 to 250,000 clones, 86% of them singletons. V was pared by 4 bases and J by 7 bases, with 8 bases of the junction left unmatched. CDR1 and CDR2 (germline): SGDLS, YYNGEE. This CDR3 region has 14 residues. This clone has a single count. Sequencing was carried out using PBMCs or T cells enriched from blood (not recorded which). The source of this sequence is a woman aged 45 to 65 in a cohort exposed to, infected with or recovered from COVID-19 (not recorded which). The chain uses TRBV9 and TRBJ2-5, with 9 bases aligning to TRBD2. The CDR3 protein is CASSSGTSRMTQYF. The CDR3 coding sequence is TGTGCCAGCAGCTCCGGGACTAGCCGGATGACCCAGTACTTC.